This passage covers 24 T cell receptor beta chains from one sample sequenced in a study of blood T cell repertoires in COVID-19. Some clones are missing from TCRdb's copy, which holds only in-frame ones; the method was immunoSEQ multiplex PCR. The table records fewer than 200,000 clones, roughly 85% of them present only once. What was sequenced was peripheral blood. The receptors were sampled from a man aged 50 to 59 with active or convalescent COVID-19.

This clone was observed a handful of times. The chain employs TRBV14 and TRBJ1-3; D perhaps matches TRBD1 (6 bases). Germline V lookup: CDR1 SGHDN, CDR2 FVKESK. The CDR3 has 16 amino acids. Trimming cost V 1 base and J 1 base, with 11 bases left between them. DNA of the CDR3: TGTGCCAGCAGCCAAGGCGTAGGGGGTTCTGGAAACACCATATATTTT. Amino acid sequence: CASSQGVGGSGNTIYF.

This chain links TRBV9 with TRBJ1-2; D uncertain. Per the germline V gene, CDR1 is SGDLS and CDR2 is YYNGEE. Trimming cost V 0 bases and J 4 bases, with 7 bases left between them. The CDR3 totals 13 residues. The CDR3 sequence: CASSVGGFYGYTF. In nucleotides, the CDR3 is TGTGCCAGCAGCGTAGGCGGATTCTATGGCTACACCTTC.

The sample holds a few counts of this clone. The chain couples TRBV12-3 or TRBV12-4 to TRBJ1-4; D uncertain. The CDR3 has 12 amino acids. Trimming removed 6 bases at V and 8 bases at J, with 10 bases between. The CDR3 coding sequence is TGTGCCAGCAGGCCGGGTAGCGAAAAACTGTTTTTT. Its protein is CASRPGSEKLFF.

The genes are TRBV19 and TRBJ1-5, with TRBD1 matching 8 bases. Germline CDR1 reads LNHDA; CDR2 reads SQIVND (reference sequence). V lost 4 bases, J lost 1 base, and 3 bases stayed unmatched. This CDR3 has 15 residues. CDR3 sequence (DNA): TGTGCCAGTAGTAGAGACAGGGGAAGCAATCAGCCCCAGCATTTT. Translating it yields CASSRDRGSNQPQHF.

V gene TRBV7-3 combines with J gene TRBJ2-3; D remains unclear. V lost 5 bases to trimming and J lost 1 base, with 10 bases between them. There are 14 residues in the CDR3. The germline gives CDR1 SGHTA, CDR2 FQGTGA. Here the CDR3 DNA reads TGTGCCAGCAGCCAGCTGCAGGGCACAGATACGCAGTATTTT. It codes for CASSQLQGTDTQYF.

J is TRBJ2-3 and V is TRBV5-6; D gene ambiguous. V lost 0 bases and J 2 bases, leaving 10 bases between the germline ends. Germline CDR1 reads SGHDT; CDR2 reads YYEEEE. The CDR3 covers 15 residues. DNA for the CDR3: TGTGCCAGCAGCTTGGAGAGAGTTAACACAGATACGCAGTATTTT. This codes for CASSLERVNTDTQYF.

Worth noting for this clone: At the DNA level, this CDR3 is encoded by other sequences in the same sample as well. V usage is TRBV24-1 and J usage is TRBJ1-1; 9 nucleotides agree with TRBD1. V shed 4 bases and J 5 bases; nucleotides not matched to a gene: 4. The germline V gene encodes CDR1 KGHDR and CDR2 SFDVKD. The CDR3 has 14 amino acids. The CDR3 here is CATSDPTGGTEAFF. For the CDR3, the DNA is TGTGCCACCAGTGACCCGACAGGGGGGACTGAAGCTTTCTTT.

This clone was picked up a small number of times. The V call is TRBV12-3 or TRBV12-4, the J call TRBJ1-6; D is uncertain. The ends were cut back, 2 bases at V and 9 bases at J, with 5 bases in the middle. The CDR3 sequence is 12 residues long. CDR3 residues: CASSLIRSPLHF. The CDR3 region has the DNA TGTGCCAGCAGTTTAATTCGTTCACCCCTCCACTTT.

The chain couples TRBV7-9 to TRBJ2-1; D possibly corresponds to TRBD2 (5 bases). The CDR3 covers 14 residues. CDR1 is SEHNR and CDR2 is FQNEAQ in the germline V gene (reference sequence). Trimming removed 4 bases at V and 9 bases at J, with 16 bases between. CDR3: CASSSSGTAGEQFF. The CDR3 DNA is TGTGCCAGCAGCTCCTCGGGAACCGCGGGTGAGCAGTTCTTC.

The gene calls are TRBV19 and TRBJ2-3; 9 bases are shared with TRBD2. Germline assignment: CDR1 LNHDA and CDR2 SQIVND (reference sequence). The V gene end was trimmed by 10 bases and the J gene end by 2 bases; junction bases not matched to a gene: 16. This CDR3 is 17 amino acids long. This CDR3 is CATGGYSLAGVTDTQYF. DNA for the CDR3: TGTGCCACGGGAGGGTATTCCTTAGCGGGAGTCACAGATACGCAGTATTTT.

The chain has TRBV27 and TRBJ2-7, with unresolved D. This CDR3 region has 14 residues. CDR1 is MNHEY, CDR2 SMNVEV, per germline (reference sequence). Trimming pared 3 bases from V and 0 bases from J, leaving 9 bases between. This CDR3 is CASSFSDNSYEQYF. The DNA for the CDR3 is TGTGCCAGCAGTTTCTCTGACAACTCCTACGAGCAGTACTTC.

The V and J genes are TRBV18 and TRBJ2-2; the D is unclear. Trimming stripped 3 bases from V and 3 bases from J, with 14 bases between. In germline, CDR1 is KGHSH, CDR2 LQKENI. CDR3 length equals 16 residues. The CDR3 protein is CASSPSLAQHTGELFF. As DNA, the CDR3 is TGTGCCAGCTCACCTAGTCTCGCCCAACACACCGGGGAGCTGTTTTTT.

CDR3 DNA: TGTGCCAGCAGCTTAACTGGAGTCGTTTTGAAGGAGACCCAGTACTTC. This gives the protein CASSLTGVVLKETQYF. The chain uses TRBV7-3 and TRBJ2-5; no clear D gene. Between the trimmed V and J ends, which lost 0 bases and 5 bases, there was a span of 16 bases. Germline loops: CDR1 SGHTA, CDR2 FQGTGA. The CDR3 sequence is 16 residues long.

This clone was seen just once. The chain has TRBV4-3 and TRBJ1-2, with TRBD1 as a possible D gene (6 bases). The CDR3 runs to 14 residues. The germline gives CDR1 LGHNA, CDR2 YSLEER. V lost 4 bases and J lost 3, with 12 bases in between. This CDR3 reads CASSRGAGDYGYTF. The CDR3 nucleotides read TGCGCCAGCAGCCGAGGGGCAGGGGACTATGGCTACACCTTC.

The chain links TRBV30 to TRBJ2-3, with no clear D. Germline V gene lookup returns CDR1 GTSNPN and CDR2 SVGIG (reference sequence). Trimming pared 0 bases from V and 4 bases from J, leaving 8 bases between. The CDR3 has 13 amino acids. The CDR3 is CAWSVIESDTQYF. In DNA form, the CDR3 reads TGTGCCTGGAGTGTAATAGAGTCAGATACGCAGTATTTT.

This chain's CDR3 is CATSRGQGDEQFF. DNA of the CDR3: TGTGCCACCAGCAGAGGACAGGGCGATGAGCAGTTCTTC. This chain joins TRBV15 and TRBJ2-1; TRBD1 agrees at 7 bases. Germline V CDR1 and CDR2: LNHNV, YYDKDF (reference sequence). J was trimmed by 8 bases and V by 1 base; bases with no gene match: 2. The CDR3 is 13 residues long.

The chain joins TRBV18 to TRBJ1-3; 7 positions match TRBD1. The J segment lost 7 bases and the V segment lost 4 bases, leaving 7 bases of the junction unmatched. Germline CDR1 KGHSH, CDR2 LQKENI. The CDR3 covers 14 residues. CDR3 sequence (DNA): TGTGCCAGCTCACTCGGACAGGACTGGAACACCATATATTTT. Its protein product is CASSLGQDWNTIYF.

This clone was observed a few times. The V call is TRBV6-5, the J call TRBJ2-1, with TRBD2 as a possible D gene (5 bases). The CDR3 spans 13 residues. Trimming pared 0 bases from V and 5 bases from J, leaving 5 bases between. Germline CDR1 MNHEY, CDR2 SVGAGI. The CDR3 region is CASSYSGDNEQFF. The CDR3 bases are TGTGCCAGCAGTTACTCCGGGGACAATGAGCAGTTCTTC.

The chain carries TRBV4-1 and TRBJ2-7; D might be TRBD2 (6 bases). This CDR3 has 17 residues. Trimming removed 0 bases at V and 0 bases at J, with 15 bases between. Germline V gene data show CDR1 as MGHRA and CDR2 as YSYEKL. The CDR3 DNA reads TGCGCCAGCAGCCAAGAAGGTGGGACTGCACTCTCCTACGAGCAGTACTTC. Its translation is CASSQEGGTALSYEQYF.

The chain has TRBV4-3 and TRBJ2-5; 7 bases map to TRBD1. After removal of 1 base from V and 5 bases from J, the junction contained 7 bases not matched to a gene. The CDR3 extends over 15 amino acids. Germline values: CDR1 LGHNA, CDR2 YSLEER. The CDR3 bases are TGCGCCAGCAGCCAAGCGGCAGGGGGTAGGGAGACCCAGTACTTC. Translating it yields CASSQAAGGRETQYF.

This clone was recorded a few times. Relative to the germline gene, one junction end is altered; a read error may explain this. The chain has TRBV19 and TRBJ2-3; tentatively, D is TRBD2 (5 bases). This CDR3 has 11 residues. In germline, CDR1 is LNHDA, CDR2 SQIVND (reference sequence). This chain's CDR3 is CASTAEDKQYF. The CDR3 DNA follows: TGTGCCAGTACGGCGGAGGATAAGCAGTATTTT.

The chain has TRBV2 and TRBJ2-2, with 8 bases aligning to TRBD1. V was clipped by 4 bases and J by 4 bases; unmatched bases: 5. CDR3 size: 15 residues. The germline V gene has CDR1 SNHLY and CDR2 FYNNEI. CDR3: CASSGTGSLTGELFF. In nucleotides, the CDR3 is TGTGCCAGCAGTGGGACAGGGAGCCTCACCGGGGAGCTGTTTTTT.

The V and J genes are TRBV12-3 or TRBV12-4 and TRBJ2-7; D is ambiguous. This CDR3 region has 12 residues. Trimming removed 6 bases from V and 4 bases from J, with 10 bases in between. The CDR3 DNA reads as TGTGCCAGCAGCCGTCACCTATACGAGCAGTACTTC. It translates to CASSRHLYEQYF.

The CDR3 DNA sequence: TGTGCCAGCAGCCGACAGATCTCTGGAAACACCATATATTTT. Its translation: CASSRQISGNTIYF. The chain combines TRBV11-2 with TRBJ1-3; possibly TRBD1 for D (5 bases). The germline V gene has CDR1 SGHAT and CDR2 FQNNGV. CDR3 length equals 14 residues. V gave up 5 bases and J gave up 0 bases, with 8 bases separating them.